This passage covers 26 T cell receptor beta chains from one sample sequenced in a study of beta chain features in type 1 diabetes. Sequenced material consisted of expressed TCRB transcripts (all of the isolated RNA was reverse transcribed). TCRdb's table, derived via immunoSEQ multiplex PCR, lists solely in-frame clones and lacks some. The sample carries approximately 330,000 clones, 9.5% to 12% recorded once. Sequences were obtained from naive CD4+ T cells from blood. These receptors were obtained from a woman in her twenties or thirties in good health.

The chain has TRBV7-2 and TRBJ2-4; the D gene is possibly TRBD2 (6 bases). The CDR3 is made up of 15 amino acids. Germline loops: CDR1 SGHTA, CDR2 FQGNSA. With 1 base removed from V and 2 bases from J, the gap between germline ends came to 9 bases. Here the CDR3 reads CASSLGGKPKNIQYF. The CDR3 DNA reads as TGTGCCAGCAGCTTAGGCGGGAAGCCCAAAAACATTCAGTACTTC. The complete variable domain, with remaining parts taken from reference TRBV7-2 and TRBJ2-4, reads GAGVSQSPSNKVTEKGKDVELRCDPISGHTALYWYRQSLGQGLEFLIYFQGNSAPDKSGLPSDRFSAERTGGSVSTLTIQRTQQEDSAVYLCASSLGGKPKNIQYFGAGTRLSVL.

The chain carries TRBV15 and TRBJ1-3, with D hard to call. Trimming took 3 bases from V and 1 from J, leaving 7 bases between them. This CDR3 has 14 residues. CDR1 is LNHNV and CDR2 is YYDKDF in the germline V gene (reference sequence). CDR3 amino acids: CATSSQVSGNTIYF. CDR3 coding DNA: TGTGCCACCAGCAGCCAGGTTTCTGGAAACACCATATATTTT.

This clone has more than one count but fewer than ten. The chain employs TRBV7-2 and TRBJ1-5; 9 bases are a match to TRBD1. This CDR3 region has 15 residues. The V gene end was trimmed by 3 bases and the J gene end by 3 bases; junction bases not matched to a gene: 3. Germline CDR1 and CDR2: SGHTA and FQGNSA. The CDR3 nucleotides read TGTGCCAGCAGCTTCAGACAGGGGGACAATCAGCCCCAGCATTTT. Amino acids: CASSFRQGDNQPQHF.

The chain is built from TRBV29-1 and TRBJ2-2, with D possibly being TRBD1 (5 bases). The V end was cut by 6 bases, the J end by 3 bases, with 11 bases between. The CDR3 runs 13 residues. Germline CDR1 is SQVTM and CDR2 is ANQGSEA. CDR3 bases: TGCAGCGTGGGGCAGAGAGACACCGGGGAGCTGTTTTTT. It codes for CSVGQRDTGELFF.

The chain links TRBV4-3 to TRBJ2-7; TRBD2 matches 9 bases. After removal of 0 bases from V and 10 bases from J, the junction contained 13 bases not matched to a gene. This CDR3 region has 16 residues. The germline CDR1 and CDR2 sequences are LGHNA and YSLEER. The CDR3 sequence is CASSQEILAGVNEQYF. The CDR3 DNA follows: TGCGCCAGCAGCCAAGAAATTTTAGCGGGAGTAAATGAACAGTACTTC.

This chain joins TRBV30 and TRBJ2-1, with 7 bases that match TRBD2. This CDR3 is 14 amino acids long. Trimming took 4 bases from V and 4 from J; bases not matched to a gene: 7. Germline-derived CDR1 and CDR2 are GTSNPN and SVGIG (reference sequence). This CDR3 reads CAWTTRGTYNEQFF. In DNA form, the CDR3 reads TGTGCCTGGACTACGCGGGGGACGTACAATGAGCAGTTCTTC.

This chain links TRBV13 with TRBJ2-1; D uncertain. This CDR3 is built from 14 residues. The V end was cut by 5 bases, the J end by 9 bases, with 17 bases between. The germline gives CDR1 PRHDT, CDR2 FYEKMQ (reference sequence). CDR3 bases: TGTGCCAGCAGCGGAGTATCCTCCGTAGTTGAGCAGTTCTTC. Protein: CASSGVSSVVEQFF.

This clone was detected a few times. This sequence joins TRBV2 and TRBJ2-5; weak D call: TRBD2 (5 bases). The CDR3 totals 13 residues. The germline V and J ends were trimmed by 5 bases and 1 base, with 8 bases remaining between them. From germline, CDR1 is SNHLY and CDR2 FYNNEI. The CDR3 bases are TGTGCCAGCAGTTCGGACTCCCAAGAGACCCAGTACTTC. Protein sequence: CASSSDSQETQYF. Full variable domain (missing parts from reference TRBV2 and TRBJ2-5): EPEVTQTPSHQVTQMGQEVILRCVPISNHLYFYWYRQILGQKVEFLVSFYNNEISEKSEIFDDQFSVERPDGSNFTLKIRSTKLEDSAMYFCASSSDSQETQYFGPGTRLLVL.

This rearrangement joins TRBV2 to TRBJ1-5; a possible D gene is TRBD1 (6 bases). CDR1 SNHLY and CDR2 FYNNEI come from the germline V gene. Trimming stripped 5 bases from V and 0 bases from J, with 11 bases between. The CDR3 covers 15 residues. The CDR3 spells CASSMGQHSNQPQHF. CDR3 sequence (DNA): TGTGCCAGCAGTATGGGACAACATAGCAATCAGCCCCAGCATTTT.

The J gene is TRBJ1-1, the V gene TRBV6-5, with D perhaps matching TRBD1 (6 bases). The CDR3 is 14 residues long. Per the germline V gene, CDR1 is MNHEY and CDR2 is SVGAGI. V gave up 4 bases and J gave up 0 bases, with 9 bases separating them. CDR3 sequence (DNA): TGTGCCAGCAGTTTCCGACAGGTGAACACTGAAGCTTTCTTT. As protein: CASSFRQVNTEAFF.

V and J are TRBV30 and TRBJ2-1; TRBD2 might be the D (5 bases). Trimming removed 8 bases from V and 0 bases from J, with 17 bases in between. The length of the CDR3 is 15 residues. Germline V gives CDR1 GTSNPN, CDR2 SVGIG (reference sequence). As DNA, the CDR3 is TGTGCCCTCCAAGCGGCCCTCAGCTCCTACAATGAGCAGTTCTTC. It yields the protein CALQAALSSYNEQFF.

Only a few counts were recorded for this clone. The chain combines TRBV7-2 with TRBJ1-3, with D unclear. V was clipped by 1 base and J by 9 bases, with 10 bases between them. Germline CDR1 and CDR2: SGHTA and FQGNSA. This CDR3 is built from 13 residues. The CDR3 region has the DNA TGTGCCAGCAGCTTAGGCCCCTCCGGCACCATATATTTT. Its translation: CASSLGPSGTIYF.

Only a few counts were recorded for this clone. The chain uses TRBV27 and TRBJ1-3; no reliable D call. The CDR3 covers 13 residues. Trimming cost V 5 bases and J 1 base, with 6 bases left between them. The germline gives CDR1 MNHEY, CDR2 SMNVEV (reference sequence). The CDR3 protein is CASSSLSGNTIYF. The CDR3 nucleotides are TGTGCCAGCAGTAGCCTATCTGGAAACACCATATATTTT.

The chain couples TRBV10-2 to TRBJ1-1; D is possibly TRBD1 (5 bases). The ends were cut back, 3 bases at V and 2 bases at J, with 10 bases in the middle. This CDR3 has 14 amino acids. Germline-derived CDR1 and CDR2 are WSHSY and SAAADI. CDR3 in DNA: TGCGCCAGCAGTGACAGGGTTCATAACACTGAAGCTTTCTTT. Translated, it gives CASSDRVHNTEAFF.

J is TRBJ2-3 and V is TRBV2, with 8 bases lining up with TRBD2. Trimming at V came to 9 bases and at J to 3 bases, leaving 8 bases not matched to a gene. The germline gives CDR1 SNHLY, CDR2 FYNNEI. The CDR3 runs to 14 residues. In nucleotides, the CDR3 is TGTGCCAGTCAAGCGGGAGTTGGTACAGATACGCAGTATTTT. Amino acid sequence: CASQAGVGTDTQYF.

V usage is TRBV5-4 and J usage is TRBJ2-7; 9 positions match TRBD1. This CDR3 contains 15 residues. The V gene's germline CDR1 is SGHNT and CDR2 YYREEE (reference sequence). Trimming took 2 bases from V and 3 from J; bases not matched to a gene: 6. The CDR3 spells CASSLGDRVGYEQYF. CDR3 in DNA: TGTGCCAGCAGCTTAGGGGACAGGGTAGGCTACGAGCAGTACTTC. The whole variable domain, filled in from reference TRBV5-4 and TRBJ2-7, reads ETGVTQSPTHLIKTRGQQVTLRCSSQSGHNTVSWYQQALGQGPQFIFQYYREEENGRGNFPPRFSGLQFPNYSSELNVNALELDDSALYLCASSLGDRVGYEQYFGPGTRLTVT.

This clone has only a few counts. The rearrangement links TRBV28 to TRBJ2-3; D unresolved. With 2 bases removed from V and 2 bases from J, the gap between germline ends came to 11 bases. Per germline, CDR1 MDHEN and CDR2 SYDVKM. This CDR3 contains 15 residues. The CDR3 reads CASSLVHSNTDTQYF. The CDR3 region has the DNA TGTGCCAGCAGTTTAGTACACAGCAACACAGATACGCAGTATTTT.

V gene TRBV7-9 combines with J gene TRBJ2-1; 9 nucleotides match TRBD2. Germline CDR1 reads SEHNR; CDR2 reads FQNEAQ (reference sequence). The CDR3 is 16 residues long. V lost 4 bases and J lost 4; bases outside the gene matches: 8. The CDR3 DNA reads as TGTGCCAGCAGCTCCTTAGCGGGAGTCGCGTACAATGAGCAGTTCTTC. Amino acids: CASSSLAGVAYNEQFF.

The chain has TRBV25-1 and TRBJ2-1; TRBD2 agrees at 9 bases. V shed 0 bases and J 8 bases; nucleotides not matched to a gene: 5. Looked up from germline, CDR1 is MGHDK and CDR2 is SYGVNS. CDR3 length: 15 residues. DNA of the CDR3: TGTGCCAGCAGTGAATATGGCGGGAGGGACCATGAGCAGTTCTTC. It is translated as CASSEYGGRDHEQFF.

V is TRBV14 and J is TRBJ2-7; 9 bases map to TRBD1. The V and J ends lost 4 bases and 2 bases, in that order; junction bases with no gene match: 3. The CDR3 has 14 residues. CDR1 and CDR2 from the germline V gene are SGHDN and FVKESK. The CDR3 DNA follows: TGTGCCAGCAGCCGCCGGGACAGGGCCTACGAGCAGTACTTC. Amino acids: CASSRRDRAYEQYF.

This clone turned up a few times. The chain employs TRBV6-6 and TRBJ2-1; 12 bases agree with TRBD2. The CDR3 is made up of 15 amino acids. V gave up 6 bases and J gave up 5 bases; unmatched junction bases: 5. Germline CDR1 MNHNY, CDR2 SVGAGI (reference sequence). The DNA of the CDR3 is TGTGCCAGCAGACTCCTAGCGGGAGGGAACAATGAGCAGTTCTTC. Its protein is CASRLLAGGNNEQFF.

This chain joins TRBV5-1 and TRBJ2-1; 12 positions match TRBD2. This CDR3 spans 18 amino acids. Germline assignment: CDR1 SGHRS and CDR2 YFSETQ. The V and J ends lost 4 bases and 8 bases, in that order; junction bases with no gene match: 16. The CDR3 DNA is TGCGCCAGCAGCGTAGGGGCTAGCGGGAGGGCGGTTGATGATGAGCAGTTCTTC. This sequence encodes CASSVGASGRAVDDEQFF.

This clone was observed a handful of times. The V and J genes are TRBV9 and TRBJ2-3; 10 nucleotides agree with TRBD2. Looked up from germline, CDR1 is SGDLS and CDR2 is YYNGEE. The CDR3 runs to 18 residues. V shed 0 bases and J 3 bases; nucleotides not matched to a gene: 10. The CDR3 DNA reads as TGTGCCAGCAGCGTAGTGTGGACTAGCGGCGCTGGGACAGATACGCAGTATTTT. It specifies CASSVVWTSGAGTDTQYF.

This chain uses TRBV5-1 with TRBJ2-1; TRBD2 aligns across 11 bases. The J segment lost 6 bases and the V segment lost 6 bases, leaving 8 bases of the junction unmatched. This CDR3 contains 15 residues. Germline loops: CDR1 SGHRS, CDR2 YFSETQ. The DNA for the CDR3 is TGCGCCAGCAATCGGGAACTAGCGGGAGTCAATGAGCAGTTCTTC. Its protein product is CASNRELAGVNEQFF.

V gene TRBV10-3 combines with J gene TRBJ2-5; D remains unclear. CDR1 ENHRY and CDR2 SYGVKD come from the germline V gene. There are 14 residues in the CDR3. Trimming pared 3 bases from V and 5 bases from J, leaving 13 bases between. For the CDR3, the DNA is TGTGCCATCAGTGATATCCGAGTTTCGGAGACCCAGTACTTC. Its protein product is CAISDIRVSETQYF.

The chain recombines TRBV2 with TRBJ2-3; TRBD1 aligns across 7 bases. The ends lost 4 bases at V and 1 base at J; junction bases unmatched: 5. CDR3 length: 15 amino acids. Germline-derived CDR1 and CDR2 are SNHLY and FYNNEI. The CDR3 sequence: CASSGTGARTDTQYF. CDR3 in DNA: TGTGCCAGCAGTGGGACAGGAGCCCGCACAGATACGCAGTATTTT.